Listed below are T cell receptor beta chains from one sample, sequenced in a study of T cells in Graves' hyperthyroidism and ophthalmopathy. TCRdb fed the multiplex PCR reads into MiXCR, producing one record per CDR3 protein. The sample yields around 700,000 distinct CDR3 sequences, about 35% seen once. The sequenced sample consisted of blood. Receptors originate from a woman aged 40 to 49 with Graves' hyperthyroidism. CDR3s include the opening cysteine and the closing phenylalanine or tryptophan. The D gene is left open where the match is weak. Expanded clones get a size class; other rows say once, few or many, or leave the size out.

clone size,D gene,J gene,CDR3 length,V gene,CDR3 DNA,CDR3 protein
.,.,TRBJ2-7,15,TRBV6-6,TGTGCCGGCTCGGCCGGGGCGGCCACCTTCTACGAGCAGTACTTC,CAGSAGAATFYEQYF
.,.,TRBJ2-5,14,TRBV6-1,TGTGCCAGCAGTTTTCAGGGTACCCAAGAGACCCAGTACTTC,CASSFQGTQETQYF
.,.,TRBJ1-5,11,TRBV29-1,TGCAGCCTTCAGACAGATCAGCCCCAGCATTTT,CSLQTDQPQHF
.,TRBD2,TRBJ2-7,17,TRBV7-2,TGTGCCAGCAGCTTGGCCCCTGGGACTAGCGGGAGGTACGAGCAGTACTTC,CASSLAPGTSGRYEQYF
.,.,TRBJ1-4,17,TRBV20-1,TGCAGTGCTAGAGAGTCCCGTTCCGGTACAACTAATGAAAAACTGTTTTTT,CSARESRSGTTNEKLFF
.,.,TRBJ1-2,18,TRBV12-3/TRBV12-4,TGTGCCAGCAGTTCCCGTTCGGGTCCAACGCGGGGGAACACCGGCTACACCTTC,CASSSRSGPTRGNTGYTF
few,TRBD1,TRBJ1-2,15,TRBV19,TGTGCCAGTGGCATTAGGGACAGGGCTAACTATGGCTACACCTTC,CASGIRDRANYGYTF
many,.,TRBJ1-2,13,TRBV7-9,TGTGCCAGCAGTCTAGGAACCGACTATGGCTACACCTTC,CASSLGTDYGYTF
many,.,TRBJ1-2,12,TRBV7-9,TGTGCCAGCAGCTTAGAAAGGGGAACAGGAACCTTC,CASSLERGTGTF
.,TRBD1,TRBJ2-7,14,TRBV6-5,TGTGCCAGCAGAACCGGGACAGGCTCTAAGGAGCAGTACTTC,CASRTGTGSKEQYF
many,TRBD1,TRBJ1-2,17,TRBV7-9,TGTGCCAGCAGCCGATTAGGACAGGGGGTTGATAACTATGGCTACACCTTC,CASSRLGQGVDNYGYTF
.,.,TRBJ2-2,14,TRBV10-3,TGTGCCATCAGTTTTAACCAGGGTACCGGGGAGCTGTTTTTT,CAISFNQGTGELFF
few,.,TRBJ1-4,12,TRBV7-2,TGTGCCAGCCGGATTACTGGCGAAAAACTGTTTTTT,CASRITGEKLFF
.,.,TRBJ1-5,14,TRBV2,TGTGCCAGCAGTGGGCTAACAGGGCCTCAGCCCCAGCATTTT,CASSGLTGPQPQHF
.,.,TRBJ2-7,15,TRBV28,TGTGCCAGCAGTCCCGGGACTTTGGGGCTCTACGAGCAGTACTTC,CASSPGTLGLYEQYF
few,.,TRBJ1-1,18,TRBV7-9,TGTGCCAGCAGAAAGCCTTCAGGCCCGGCGGGGGGGAACACTGAAGCTTTCTTT,CASRKPSGPAGGNTEAFF
.,.,TRBJ2-5,16,TRBV7-6,TGTGCCAGCAGCTTTAACTTGGGAGGAGCGCAAGACACCCAGTACTTC,CASSFNLGGAQDTQYF
.,.,TRBJ1-2,15,TRBV6-5,TGTGCCAGCAGTCCCTGGGAGGAGGTTAACTATGGCTACACCTTC,CASSPWEEVNYGYTF
few,.,TRBJ2-5,16,TRBV7-2,TGTGCCAGCAGCTTAGGGGCGGGCTCATACCAAGAGACCCAGTACTTC,CASSLGAGSYQETQYF
many,TRBD1,TRBJ2-2,16,TRBV12-3/TRBV12-4,TGTGCCAGCAGACCCTCCGGGACAGGGGGCGGCGGGGAGCTGTTTTTT,CASRPSGTGGGGELFF
.,TRBD1,TRBJ2-7,14,TRBV10-3,TGTGCCATCAGTCAACGACAGGGGGCGTACGAGCAGTACTTC,CAISQRQGAYEQYF
many,TRBD1,TRBJ1-4,15,TRBV10-2,TGCGCCAGCAGTGGTTTCAGGGGGGCGCGTGAAAAACTGTTTTTT,CASSGFRGAREKLFF
many,.,TRBJ1-1,11,TRBV12-3/TRBV12-4,TGTGCCAGCAGTTTAGGACGAGGCGCACTCTTT,CASSLGRGALF
many,.,TRBJ1-5,12,TRBV19,TGTGCCAGTAATTTGGTCCATCAGCCCCAGCATTTT,CASNLVHQPQHF
many,.,TRBJ2-2,13,TRBV19,TGTGCCAGCACCCAGGCGAACACCGGGGAGCTGTTTTTT,CASTQANTGELFF
.,TRBD2,TRBJ2-5,18,TRBV10-2,TGCGCCAGCAGTGAGCGGGGACTAGCGGGAGGGCCGGCAGAGACCCAGTACTTC,CASSERGLAGGPAETQYF
few,.,TRBJ2-3,13,TRBV7-3,TGTGCCAGCAGCCCACTGGGCCACGATACGCAGTATTTT,CASSPLGHDTQYF
few,TRBD1,TRBJ1-5,15,TRBV2,TGTGCCAGCAGTGATGTTTCCAACAGGGGTCAGCCCCAGCATTTT,CASSDVSNRGQPQHF
.,TRBD2,TRBJ2-2,17,TRBV10-3,TGTGCCTGGAGTGTAAGCCCTAGCGGGAGGGCCCCCGGGGAGCTGTTTTTT,CAWSVSPSGRAPGELFF
.,TRBD2,TRBJ2-1,15,TRBV7-3,TGTGCCAGCAGCTTCAGCGGGAGGGTCCCCAATGAGCAGTTCTTC,CASSFSGRVPNEQFF
.,.,TRBJ1-5,15,TRBV19,TGTGCCAGTAAGTGGTGGAGGTCCCCTAATCAGCCCCAGCATTTT,CASKWWRSPNQPQHF
many,TRBD1,TRBJ1-5,14,TRBV7-2,TGTGCCAGCAGCCCTGGGACAGGCCATCAGCCCCAGCATTTT,CASSPGTGHQPQHF
.,TRBD1,TRBJ1-1,14,TRBV7-9,TGTGCCAGCAGTACGACAGGGGAGAACACTGAAGCTTTCTTT,CASSTTGENTEAFF
.,.,TRBJ2-7,12,TRBV10-1,TGCGCCAGCAGTGATTTCGCCTACGAGCAGTACTTC,CASSDFAYEQYF
few,TRBD1,TRBJ1-2,18,TRBV4-1,TGCGCCAGCAGCCAGACCGGGACAGGGGCTCCCGGTTCGTTTGGCTACACCTTC,CASSQTGTGAPGSFGYTF
.,.,TRBJ2-6,17,TRBV10-3,TGTGCCAGCAGGCCCGCCGGGGATGGGTCTGGGGCCAACGTCCTGACTTTC,CASRPAGDGSGANVLTF
.,.,TRBJ1-2,15,TRBV5-5,TGTGCCAGCAGCGGTCACCCACAGGGTTGCTATGGCTACACCTTC,CASSGHPQGCYGYTF
.,.,TRBJ1-2,13,TRBV5-6,TGTGCCAGCAAGGTGGGGGGGAACTATGGCTACACCTTC,CASKVGGNYGYTF
many,TRBD1,TRBJ2-7,14,TRBV7-6,TGTGCCAGCAGCAAGGGACAGATTAACTACGAGCAGTACTTC,CASSKGQINYEQYF
.,.,TRBJ2-7,15,TRBV10-2,TGCGCCAGCAGCCAAGGTTCCGGGGCCCCCTACGAGCAGTACTTC,CASSQGSGAPYEQYF
many,TRBD1,TRBJ1-4,15,TRBV2,TGTGCCAGCACCCGGGACAGGGCAACTAATGAAAAACTGTTTTTT,CASTRDRATNEKLFF
many,.,TRBJ1-5,15,TRBV10-3,TGTGCCATCAGTGGGAGGGAAAATAGCAATCAGCCCCAGCATTTT,CAISGRENSNQPQHF
.,TRBD2,TRBJ2-7,15,TRBV14,TGTGCCAGCAGCCAAGTTGGAGCGGGAGTCAATGGGCAGTACTTC,CASSQVGAGVNGQYF
many,.,TRBJ1-4,15,TRBV19,TGTGCCAGTAGTTTCGCAGGGCCAACTAATGAAAAACTGTTTTTT,CASSFAGPTNEKLFF
.,.,TRBJ1-5,16,TRBV9,TGTGCCAGCAGCGGGGGACTAGCGGGGAGCAATCAGCCCCAGCATTTT,CASSGGLAGSNQPQHF
many,.,TRBJ1-2,14,TRBV29-1,TGCAGCGTTGACTTGGCTGCCGTGAACTATGGCTACACCTTC,CSVDLAAVNYGYTF
few,.,TRBJ2-2,14,TRBV7-9,TGTGCCTCTCGCGGGGACTCGAACACCGGGGAGCTGTTTTTT,CASRGDSNTGELFF
few,.,TRBJ2-2,17,TRBV5-4,TGTGCCAGCAGCTTGGCCGGGCAGATCGCGAACACCGGGGAGCTGTTTTTT,CASSLAGQIANTGELFF
few,.,TRBJ1-5,16,TRBV7-8,TGTGCCAGCAGCTTAGCCATTGACAGCCCGCTTCAGCCCCAGCATTTT,CASSLAIDSPLQPQHF